This T cell receptor (beta chain) came from a study of blood T cells in healthy people across ages. Germline V gene sequence: CDR1 SGHRS, CDR2 YFSETQ. The V gene lost 6 bases and the J gene lost 0 bases, with 7 bases spanning the gap. The length of the CDR3 is 13 residues. This clonotype was seen only once. Primed by a sample-barcoded 5' primer and a J-beta primer mix, a second PCR proceeded for about 6 to 12 cycles. TCRdb fed the 5' RACE reads into MiXCR, producing one record per CDR3 protein. The sample has about 1.7 million distinct CDR3 sequences, 28% seen once. This rearrangement joins TRBV5-1 to TRBJ1-3; no clear D. The receptor comes from a woman aged 25 to 39 in good health. The sequenced material came from blood. The CDR3, as DNA: TGCGCCAGCAACTCGTACTCTGGAAACACCATATATTTT. It yields the protein CASNSYSGNTIYF.